These 8 T cell receptor beta chains were all obtained from the same sample, sequenced in a study of CXCR3-negative and CXCR3-positive naive CD8 T cells. Carrying UMI labels, the TRB cDNA libraries were prepared through 5' RACE. TCRdb re-called the 5' RACE reads and catalogs CDR3 proteins one per entry, DNA excluded. This table lists under 25,000 distinct CDR3 sequences. Sequenced: memory CD8+ T cells from blood. The receptors originated from a human donor in good health. Some clones in this sample may be carry-over from other donors' samples.

This clonotype is labeled medium-sized based on frequency. V and J are TRBV11-1 and TRBJ2-6; TCRdb's D gene call, TRBD1, goes unchecked for lack of DNA. Germline V CDR1 and CDR2: SGHAT, FQDESV (reference sequence). The CDR3 runs 15 residues. The CDR3 here is CASSDGTGGANVLTF. The variable domain in full, with the rest retrieved from reference TRBV11-1 and TRBJ2-6, is EAEVAQSPRYKITEKSQAVAFWCDPISGHATLYWYRQILGQGPELLVQFQDESVVDDSQLPKDRFSAERLKGVDSTLKIQPAELGDSAMYLCASSDGTGGANVLTFGAGSRLTVL.

This sequence joins TRBV14 and TRBJ2-4; TCRdb outputs TRBD1, but without DNA this stays unchecked. CDR1 and CDR2 (germline): SGHDN, FVKESK. This CDR3 region has 16 residues. CDR3: CASSQGTGRSKNIQYF.

The V gene is TRBV6-2 or TRBV6-3, the J gene TRBJ2-3; the TCRdb call, TRBD2, lacks DNA for checking. The CDR3 contains 15 residues. Germline CDR1 and CDR2: MNHEY and SVGEGT. The CDR3 sequence: CASSPTSEGADTQYF.

This chain connects TRBV11-2 to TRBJ2-7; TCRdb gives TRBD1 as the D gene, but with no DNA this cannot be confirmed. The CDR3 is 13 amino acids. Per germline, CDR1 SGHAT and CDR2 FQNNGV. The CDR3 sequence: CASSMTVGYEQYF.

The CDR3 sequence is CASSPGGLLYEQYF. V gene TRBV6-5 combines with J gene TRBJ2-7; checking the TCRdb D call of TRBD2 is not possible without DNA. Germline V gives CDR1 MNHEY, CDR2 SVGAGI. This CDR3 contains 14 residues.

The J gene is TRBJ1-2, the V gene TRBV30. Germline lookup yields CDR1 GTSNPN and CDR2 SVGIG (reference sequence). The CDR3 is made up of 11 amino acids. The CDR3 here is CAWSEDVGYTF.

The rearrangement links TRBV10-3 to TRBJ2-1; TCRdb calls TRBD2, which cannot be checked without DNA. There are 16 residues in the CDR3. Germline loops: CDR1 ENHRY, CDR2 SYGVKD. This CDR3 is CAISDGAGVGDNEQFF.

Measured by frequency, this clonotype is medium-sized (0.01 to 0.1%). The chain recombines TRBV20-1 with TRBJ1-1; the D call of TRBD1 rests on TCRdb alone, since no DNA is present to check it. This CDR3 has 12 residues. Germline CDR1 is DFQATT and CDR2 is SNEGSKA (reference sequence). This CDR3 reads CSARQGDTEAFF.